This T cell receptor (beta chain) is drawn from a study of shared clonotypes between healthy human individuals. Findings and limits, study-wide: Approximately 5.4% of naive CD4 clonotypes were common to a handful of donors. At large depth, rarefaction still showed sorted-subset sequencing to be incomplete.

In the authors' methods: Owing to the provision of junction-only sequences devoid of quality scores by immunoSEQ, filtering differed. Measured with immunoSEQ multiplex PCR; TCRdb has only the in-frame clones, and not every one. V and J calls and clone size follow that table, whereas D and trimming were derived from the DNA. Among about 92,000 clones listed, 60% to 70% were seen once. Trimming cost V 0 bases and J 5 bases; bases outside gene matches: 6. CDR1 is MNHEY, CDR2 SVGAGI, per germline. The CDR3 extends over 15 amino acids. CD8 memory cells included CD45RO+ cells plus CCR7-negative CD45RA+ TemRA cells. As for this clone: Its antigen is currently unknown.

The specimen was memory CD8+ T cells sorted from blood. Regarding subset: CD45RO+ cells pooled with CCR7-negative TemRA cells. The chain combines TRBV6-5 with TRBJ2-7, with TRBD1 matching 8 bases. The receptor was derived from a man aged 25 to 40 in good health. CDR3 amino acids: CASSYSQDRVHEQYF. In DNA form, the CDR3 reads TGTGCCAGCAGTTACTCACAGGACAGGGTCCACGAGCAGTACTTC.